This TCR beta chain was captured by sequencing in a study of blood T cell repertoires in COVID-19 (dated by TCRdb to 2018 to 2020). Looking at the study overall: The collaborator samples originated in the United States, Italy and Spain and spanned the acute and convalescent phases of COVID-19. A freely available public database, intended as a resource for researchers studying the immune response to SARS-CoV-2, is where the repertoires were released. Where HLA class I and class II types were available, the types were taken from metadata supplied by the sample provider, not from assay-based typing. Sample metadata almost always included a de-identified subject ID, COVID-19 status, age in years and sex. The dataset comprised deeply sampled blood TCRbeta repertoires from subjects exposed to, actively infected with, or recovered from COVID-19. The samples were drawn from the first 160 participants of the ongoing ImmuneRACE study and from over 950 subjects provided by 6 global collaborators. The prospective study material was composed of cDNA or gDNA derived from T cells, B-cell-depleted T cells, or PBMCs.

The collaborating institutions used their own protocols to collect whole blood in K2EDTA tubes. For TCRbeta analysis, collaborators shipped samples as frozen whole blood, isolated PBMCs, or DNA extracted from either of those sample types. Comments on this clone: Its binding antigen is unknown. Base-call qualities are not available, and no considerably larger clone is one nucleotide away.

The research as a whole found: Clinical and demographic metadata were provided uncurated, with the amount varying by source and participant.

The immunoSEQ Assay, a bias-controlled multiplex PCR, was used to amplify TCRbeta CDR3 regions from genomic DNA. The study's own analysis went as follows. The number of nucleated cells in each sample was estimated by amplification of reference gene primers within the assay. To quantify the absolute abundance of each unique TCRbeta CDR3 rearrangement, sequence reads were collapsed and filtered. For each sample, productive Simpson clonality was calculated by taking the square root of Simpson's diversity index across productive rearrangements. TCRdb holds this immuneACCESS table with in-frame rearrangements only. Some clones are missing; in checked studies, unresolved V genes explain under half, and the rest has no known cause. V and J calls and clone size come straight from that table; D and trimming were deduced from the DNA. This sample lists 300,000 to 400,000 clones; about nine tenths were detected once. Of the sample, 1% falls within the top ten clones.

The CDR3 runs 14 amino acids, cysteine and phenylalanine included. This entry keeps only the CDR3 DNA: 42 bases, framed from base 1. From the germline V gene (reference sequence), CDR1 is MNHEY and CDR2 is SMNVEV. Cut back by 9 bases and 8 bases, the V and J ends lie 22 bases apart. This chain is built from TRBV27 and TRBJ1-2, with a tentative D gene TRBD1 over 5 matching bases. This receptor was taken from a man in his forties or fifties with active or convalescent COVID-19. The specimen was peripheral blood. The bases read TGTGCCAGTCGTGACCTTCAGGGAGCGGGCGGCTACACCTTC. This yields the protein CASRDLQGAGGYTF.